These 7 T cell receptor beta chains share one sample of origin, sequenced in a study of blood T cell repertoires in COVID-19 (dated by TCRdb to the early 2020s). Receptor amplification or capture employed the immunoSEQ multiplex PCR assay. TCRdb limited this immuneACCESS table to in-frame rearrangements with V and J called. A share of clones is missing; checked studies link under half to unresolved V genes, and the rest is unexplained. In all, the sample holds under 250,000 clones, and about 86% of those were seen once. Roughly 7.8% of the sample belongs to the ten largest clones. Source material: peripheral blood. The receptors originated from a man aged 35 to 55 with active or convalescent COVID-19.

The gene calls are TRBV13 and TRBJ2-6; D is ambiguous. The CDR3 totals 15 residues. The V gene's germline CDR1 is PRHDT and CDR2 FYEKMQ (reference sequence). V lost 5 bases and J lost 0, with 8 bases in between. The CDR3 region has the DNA TGTGCCAGCAGCGCGCGCATCTCTGGGGCCAACGTCCTGACTTTC. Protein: CASSARISGANVLTF.

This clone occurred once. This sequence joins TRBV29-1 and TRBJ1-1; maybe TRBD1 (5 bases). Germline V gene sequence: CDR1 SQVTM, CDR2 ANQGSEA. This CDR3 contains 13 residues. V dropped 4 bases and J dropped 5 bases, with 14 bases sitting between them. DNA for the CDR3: TGCAGCGTTGGACAGACCGCGGGGACTGAAGCTTTCTTT. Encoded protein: CSVGQTAGTEAFF. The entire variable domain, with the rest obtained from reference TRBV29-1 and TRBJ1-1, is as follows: SAVISQKPSRDICQRGTSLTIQCQVDSQVTMMFWYRQQPGQSLTLIATANQGSEATYESGFVIDKFPISRPNLTFSTLTVSNMSPEDSSIYLCSVGQTAGTEAFFGQGTRLTVV.

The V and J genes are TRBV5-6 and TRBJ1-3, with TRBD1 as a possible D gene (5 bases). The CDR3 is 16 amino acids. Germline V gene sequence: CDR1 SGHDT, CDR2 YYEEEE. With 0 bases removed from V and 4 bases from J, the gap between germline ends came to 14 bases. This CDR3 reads CASSLEGRAGGNTIYF. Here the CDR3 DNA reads TGTGCCAGCAGCTTGGAGGGCCGGGCAGGGGGAAACACCATATATTTT.

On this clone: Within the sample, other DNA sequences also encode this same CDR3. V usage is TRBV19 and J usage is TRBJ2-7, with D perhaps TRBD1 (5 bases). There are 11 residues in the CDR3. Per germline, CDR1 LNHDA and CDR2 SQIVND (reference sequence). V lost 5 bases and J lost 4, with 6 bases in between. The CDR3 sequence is CASSSGYEQYF. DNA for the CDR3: TGTGCCAGTAGTTCAGGGTACGAGCAGTACTTC.

The CDR3 loop reads CATAPSGLAGVVGELFF. The CDR3 bases are TGTGCCACCGCCCCGTCGGGACTAGCGGGAGTAGTCGGGGAGCTGTTTTTT. This chain links TRBV19 with TRBJ2-2, with 14 bases that match TRBD2. From germline, CDR1 is LNHDA and CDR2 SQIVND (reference sequence). Germline trimming cut 10 bases from V and 7 bases from J; bases unmatched to any gene: 14. The CDR3 sequence is 17 residues long.

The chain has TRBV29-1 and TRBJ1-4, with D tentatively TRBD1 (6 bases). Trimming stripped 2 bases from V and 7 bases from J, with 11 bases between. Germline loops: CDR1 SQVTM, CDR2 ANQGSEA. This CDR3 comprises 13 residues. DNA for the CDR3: TGCAGCGTTGAATCCCAGGGGACTGAAAAACTGTTTTTT. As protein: CSVESQGTEKLFF.

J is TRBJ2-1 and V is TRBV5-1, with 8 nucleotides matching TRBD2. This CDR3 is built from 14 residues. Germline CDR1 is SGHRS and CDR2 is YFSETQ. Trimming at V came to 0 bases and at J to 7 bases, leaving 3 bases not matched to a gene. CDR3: CASSLASGPNEQFF. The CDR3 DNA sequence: TGCGCCAGCAGCTTGGCTAGCGGGCCTAATGAGCAGTTCTTC.